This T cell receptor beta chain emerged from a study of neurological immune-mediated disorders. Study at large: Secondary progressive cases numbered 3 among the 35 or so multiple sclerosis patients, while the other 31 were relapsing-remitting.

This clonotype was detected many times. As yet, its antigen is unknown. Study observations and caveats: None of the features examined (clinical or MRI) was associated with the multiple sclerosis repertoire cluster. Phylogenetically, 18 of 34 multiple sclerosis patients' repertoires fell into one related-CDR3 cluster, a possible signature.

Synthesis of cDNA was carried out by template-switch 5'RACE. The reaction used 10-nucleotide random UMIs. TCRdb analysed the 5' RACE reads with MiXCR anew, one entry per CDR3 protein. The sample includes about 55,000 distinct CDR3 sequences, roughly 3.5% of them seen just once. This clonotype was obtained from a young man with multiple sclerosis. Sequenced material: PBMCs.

The CDR3 spells CSVEGRGTSGIISYNEQFF. In DNA, the CDR3 is TGCAGCGTTGAAGGTCGCGGGACTAGCGGGATTATCTCCTACAATGAGCAGTTCTTC. J is TRBJ2-1 and V is TRBV29-1; 13 nucleotides line up with TRBD2. CDR3 length: 19 amino acids. Germline V gene lookup returns CDR1 SQVTM and CDR2 ANQGSEA. Trimming at V came to 1 base and at J to 0 bases, leaving 9 bases not matched to a gene.